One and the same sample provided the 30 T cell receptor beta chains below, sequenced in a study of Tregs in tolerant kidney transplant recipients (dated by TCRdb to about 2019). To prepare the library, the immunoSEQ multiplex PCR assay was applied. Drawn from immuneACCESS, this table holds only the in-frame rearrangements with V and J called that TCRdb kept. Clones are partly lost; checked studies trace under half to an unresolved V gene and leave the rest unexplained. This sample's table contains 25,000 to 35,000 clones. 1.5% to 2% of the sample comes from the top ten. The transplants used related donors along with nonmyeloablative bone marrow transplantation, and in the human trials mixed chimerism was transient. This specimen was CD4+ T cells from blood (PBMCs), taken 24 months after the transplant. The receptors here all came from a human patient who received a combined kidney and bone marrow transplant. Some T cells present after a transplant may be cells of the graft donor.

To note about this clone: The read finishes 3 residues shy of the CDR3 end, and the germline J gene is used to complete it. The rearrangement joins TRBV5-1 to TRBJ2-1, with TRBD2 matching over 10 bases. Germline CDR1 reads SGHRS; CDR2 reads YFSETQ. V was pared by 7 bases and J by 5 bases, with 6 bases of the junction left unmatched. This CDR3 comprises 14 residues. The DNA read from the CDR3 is TGCGCCAGCTCCCAAGCGGGAGGGCACAATGAG. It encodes CASSQAGGHNE. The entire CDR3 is CASSQAGGHNEQFF.

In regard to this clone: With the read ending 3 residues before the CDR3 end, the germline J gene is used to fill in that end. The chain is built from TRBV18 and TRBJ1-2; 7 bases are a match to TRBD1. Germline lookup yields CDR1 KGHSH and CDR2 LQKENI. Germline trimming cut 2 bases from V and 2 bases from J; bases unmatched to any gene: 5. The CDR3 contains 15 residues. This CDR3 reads CASSPLSGGNYGYTF. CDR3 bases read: TGTGCCAGCTCACCATTGTCAGGGGGGAACTATGGC.

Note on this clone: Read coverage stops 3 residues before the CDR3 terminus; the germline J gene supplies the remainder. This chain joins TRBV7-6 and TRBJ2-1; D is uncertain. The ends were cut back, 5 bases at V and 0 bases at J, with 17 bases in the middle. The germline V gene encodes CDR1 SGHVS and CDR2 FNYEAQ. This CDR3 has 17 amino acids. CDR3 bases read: TGTGCCAGCAGCCCTAGTAGGCCCTTACGCTCCTACAATGAG. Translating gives CASSPSRPLRSYNE. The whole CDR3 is CASSPSRPLRSYNEQFF.

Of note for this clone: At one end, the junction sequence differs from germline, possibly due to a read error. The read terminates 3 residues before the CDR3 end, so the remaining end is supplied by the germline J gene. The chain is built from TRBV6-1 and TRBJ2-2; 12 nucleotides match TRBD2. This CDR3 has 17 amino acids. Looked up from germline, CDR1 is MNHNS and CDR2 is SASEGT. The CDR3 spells CASSEELAGGGTGELFF. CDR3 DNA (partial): TGTGCCAGCAGCGAAGAACTAGCGGGAGGAGGCACCGGGGAG.

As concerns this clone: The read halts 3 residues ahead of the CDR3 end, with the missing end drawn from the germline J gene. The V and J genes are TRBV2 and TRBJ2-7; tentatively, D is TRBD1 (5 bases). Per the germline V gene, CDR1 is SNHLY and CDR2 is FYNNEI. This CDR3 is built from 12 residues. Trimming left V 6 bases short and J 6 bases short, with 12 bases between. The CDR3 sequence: CASRLDSLEQYF. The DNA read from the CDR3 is TGTGCCAGCAGACTTGACAGCCTCGAG.

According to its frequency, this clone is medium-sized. The CDR3 spells CSARYHGTALSGANVLTF. The sequenced CDR3 bases are TGCAGTGCTAGGTACCACGGGACAGCTCTCTCTGGGGCCAACGTC. This sequence joins TRBV20-1 and TRBJ2-6; 7 bases fit TRBD1. The read ends 3 residues early relative to the CDR3; the germline J gene fills the gap. Germline CDR1 and CDR2: DFQATT and SNEGSKA (reference sequence). V dropped 3 bases and J dropped 0; count of bases not matched to a gene: 11. The CDR3 sequence is 18 residues long.

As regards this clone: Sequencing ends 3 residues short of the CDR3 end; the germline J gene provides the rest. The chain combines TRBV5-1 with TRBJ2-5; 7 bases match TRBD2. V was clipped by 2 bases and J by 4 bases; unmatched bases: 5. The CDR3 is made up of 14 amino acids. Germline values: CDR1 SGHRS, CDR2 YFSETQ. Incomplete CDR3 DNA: TGCGCCAGCAGCTTCAGCGGGATTGGAGAGACC. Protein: CASSFSGIGET. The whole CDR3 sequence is CASSFSGIGETQYF.

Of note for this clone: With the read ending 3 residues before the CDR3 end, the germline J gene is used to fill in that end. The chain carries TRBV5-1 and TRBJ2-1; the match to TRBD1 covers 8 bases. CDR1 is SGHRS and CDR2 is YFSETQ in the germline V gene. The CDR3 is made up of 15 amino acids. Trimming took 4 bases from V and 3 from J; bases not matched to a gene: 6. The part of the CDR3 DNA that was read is TGCGCCAGCAGCAACCGGACAGGGCTCTACAATGAG. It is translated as CASSNRTGLYNE. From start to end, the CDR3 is CASSNRTGLYNEQFF.

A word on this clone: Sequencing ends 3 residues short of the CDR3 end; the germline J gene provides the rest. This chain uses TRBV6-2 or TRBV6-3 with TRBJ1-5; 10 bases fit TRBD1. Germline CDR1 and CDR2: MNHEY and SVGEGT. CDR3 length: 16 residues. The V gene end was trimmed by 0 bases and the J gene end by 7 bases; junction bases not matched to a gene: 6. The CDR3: CASSYSRDRGGQPQHF. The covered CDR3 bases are TGTGCCAGCAGTTACTCGAGGGACAGGGGAGGGCAGCCC.

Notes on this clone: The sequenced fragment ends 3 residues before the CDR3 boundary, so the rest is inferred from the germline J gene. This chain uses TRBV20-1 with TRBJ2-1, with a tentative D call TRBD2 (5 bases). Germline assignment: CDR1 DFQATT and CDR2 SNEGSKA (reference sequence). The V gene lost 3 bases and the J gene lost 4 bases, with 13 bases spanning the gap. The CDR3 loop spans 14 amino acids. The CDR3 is CSASFLGVYNEQFF. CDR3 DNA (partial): TGCAGTGCTAGTTTCCTCGGGGTTTACAATGAG.

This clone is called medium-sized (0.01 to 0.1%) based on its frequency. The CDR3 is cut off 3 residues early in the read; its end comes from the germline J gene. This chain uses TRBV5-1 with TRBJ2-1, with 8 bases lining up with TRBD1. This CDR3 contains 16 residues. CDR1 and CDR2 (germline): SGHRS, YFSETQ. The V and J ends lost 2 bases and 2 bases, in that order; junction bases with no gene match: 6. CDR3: CASSLAIQGAYNEQFF. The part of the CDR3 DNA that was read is TGCGCCAGCAGCTTAGCCATACAGGGGGCCTACAATGAG.

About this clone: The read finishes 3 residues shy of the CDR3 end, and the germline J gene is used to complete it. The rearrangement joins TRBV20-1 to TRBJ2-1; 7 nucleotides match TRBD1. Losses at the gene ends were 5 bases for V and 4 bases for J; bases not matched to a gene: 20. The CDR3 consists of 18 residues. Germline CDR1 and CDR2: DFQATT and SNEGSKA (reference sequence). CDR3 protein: CSADRGRGRTGWYNEQFF. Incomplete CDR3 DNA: TGCAGTGCTGACCGAGGAAGGGGACGGACAGGTTGGTACAATGAG.

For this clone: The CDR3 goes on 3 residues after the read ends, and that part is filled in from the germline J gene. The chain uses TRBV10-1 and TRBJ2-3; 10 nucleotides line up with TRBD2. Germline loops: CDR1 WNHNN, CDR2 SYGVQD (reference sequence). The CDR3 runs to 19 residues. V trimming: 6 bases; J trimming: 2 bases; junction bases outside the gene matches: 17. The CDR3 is CASRKRLAGARGFTDTQYF. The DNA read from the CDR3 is TGCGCCAGCAGGAAACGCCTAGCGGGAGCACGAGGGTTCACAGATACG.

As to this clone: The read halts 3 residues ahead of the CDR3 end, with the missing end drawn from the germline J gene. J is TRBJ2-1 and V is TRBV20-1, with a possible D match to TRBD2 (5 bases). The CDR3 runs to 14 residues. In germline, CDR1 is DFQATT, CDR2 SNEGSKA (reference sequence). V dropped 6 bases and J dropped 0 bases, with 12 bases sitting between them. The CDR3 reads CSASPGSSYNEQFF. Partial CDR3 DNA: TGCAGTGCCAGCCCGGGGAGCTCCTACAATGAG.

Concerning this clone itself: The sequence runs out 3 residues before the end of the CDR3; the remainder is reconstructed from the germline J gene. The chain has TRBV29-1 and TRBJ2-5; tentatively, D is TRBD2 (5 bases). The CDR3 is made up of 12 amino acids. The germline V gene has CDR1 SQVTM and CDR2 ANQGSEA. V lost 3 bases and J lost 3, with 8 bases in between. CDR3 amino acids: CSVDRGKETQYF. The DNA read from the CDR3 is TGCAGCGTTGATCGGGGTAAAGAGACC.

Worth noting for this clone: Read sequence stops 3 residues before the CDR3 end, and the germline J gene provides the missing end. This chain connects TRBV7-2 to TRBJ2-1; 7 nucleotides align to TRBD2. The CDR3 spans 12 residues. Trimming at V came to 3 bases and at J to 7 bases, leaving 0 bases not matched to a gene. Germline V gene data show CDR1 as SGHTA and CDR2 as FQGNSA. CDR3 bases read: TGTGCCAGCAGCTTTAGCGGGAATGAG. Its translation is CASSFSGNE. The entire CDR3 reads CASSFSGNEQFF.

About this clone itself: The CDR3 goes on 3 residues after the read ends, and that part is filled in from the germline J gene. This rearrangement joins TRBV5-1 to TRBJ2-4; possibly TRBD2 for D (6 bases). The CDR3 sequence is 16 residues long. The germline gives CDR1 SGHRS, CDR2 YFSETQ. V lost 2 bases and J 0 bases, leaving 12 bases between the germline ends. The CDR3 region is CASSFTQAGAKNIQYF. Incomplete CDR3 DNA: TGCGCCAGCAGCTTCACCCAAGCGGGAGCCAAAAACATT.

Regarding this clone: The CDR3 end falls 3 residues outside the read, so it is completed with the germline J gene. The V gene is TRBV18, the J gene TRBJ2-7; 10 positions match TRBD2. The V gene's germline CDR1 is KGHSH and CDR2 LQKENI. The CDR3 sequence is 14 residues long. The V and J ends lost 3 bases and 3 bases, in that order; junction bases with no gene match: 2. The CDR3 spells CASSPRTSGYEQYF. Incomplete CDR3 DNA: TGTGCCAGCTCACCCCGGACTAGCGGCTACGAG.

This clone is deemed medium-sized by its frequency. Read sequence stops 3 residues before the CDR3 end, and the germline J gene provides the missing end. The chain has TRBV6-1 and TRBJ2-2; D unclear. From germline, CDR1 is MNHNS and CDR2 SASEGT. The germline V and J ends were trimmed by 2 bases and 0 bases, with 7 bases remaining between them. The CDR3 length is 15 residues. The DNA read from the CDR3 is TGTGCCAGCAGTGAATATACGGCGAACACCGGGGAG. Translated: CASSEYTANTGE. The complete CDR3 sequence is CASSEYTANTGELFF.

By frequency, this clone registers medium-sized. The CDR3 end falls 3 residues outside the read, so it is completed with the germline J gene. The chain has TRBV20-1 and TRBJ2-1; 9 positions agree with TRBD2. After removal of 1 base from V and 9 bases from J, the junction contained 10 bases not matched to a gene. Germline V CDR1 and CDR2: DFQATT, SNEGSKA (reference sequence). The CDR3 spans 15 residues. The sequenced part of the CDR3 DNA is TGCAGTGCTAGAGGAGCCGGGACTAGCACCCGTGAG. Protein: CSARGAGTSTRE. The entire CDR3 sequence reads CSARGAGTSTREQFF.

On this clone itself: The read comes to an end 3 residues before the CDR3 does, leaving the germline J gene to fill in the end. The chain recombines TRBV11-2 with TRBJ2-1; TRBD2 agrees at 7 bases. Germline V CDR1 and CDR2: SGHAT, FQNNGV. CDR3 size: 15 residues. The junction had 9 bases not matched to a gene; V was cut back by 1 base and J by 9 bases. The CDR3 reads CASSLVSSREGEQFF. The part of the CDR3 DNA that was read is TGTGCCAGCAGCTTAGTTAGCTCCAGGGAGGGTGAG.

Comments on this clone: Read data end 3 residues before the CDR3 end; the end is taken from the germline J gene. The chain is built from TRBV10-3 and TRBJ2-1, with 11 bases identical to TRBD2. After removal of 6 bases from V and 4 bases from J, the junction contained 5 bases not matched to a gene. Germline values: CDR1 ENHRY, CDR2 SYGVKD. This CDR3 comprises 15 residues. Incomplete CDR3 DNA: TGTGCCATCAGGGAAACTAGCGGGGGTTACAATGAG. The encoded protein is CAIRETSGGYNE. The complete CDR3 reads CAIRETSGGYNEQFF.

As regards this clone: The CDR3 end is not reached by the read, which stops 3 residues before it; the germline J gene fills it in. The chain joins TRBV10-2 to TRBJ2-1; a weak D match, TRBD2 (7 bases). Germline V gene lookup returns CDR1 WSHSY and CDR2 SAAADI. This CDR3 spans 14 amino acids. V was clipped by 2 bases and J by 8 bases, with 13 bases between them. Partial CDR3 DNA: TGCGCCAGCAGTGAGGGGGGGGACACCCATGAG. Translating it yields CASSEGGDTHE. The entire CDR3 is CASSEGGDTHEQFF.

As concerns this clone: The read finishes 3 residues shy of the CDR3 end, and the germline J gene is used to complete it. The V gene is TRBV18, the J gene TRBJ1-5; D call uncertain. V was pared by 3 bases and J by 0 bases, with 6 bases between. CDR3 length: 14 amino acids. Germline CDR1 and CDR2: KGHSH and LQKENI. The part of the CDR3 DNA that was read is TGTGCCAGCTCACCGGCAGTTAGCAATCAGCCC. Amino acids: CASSPAVSNQP. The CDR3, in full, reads CASSPAVSNQPQHF.

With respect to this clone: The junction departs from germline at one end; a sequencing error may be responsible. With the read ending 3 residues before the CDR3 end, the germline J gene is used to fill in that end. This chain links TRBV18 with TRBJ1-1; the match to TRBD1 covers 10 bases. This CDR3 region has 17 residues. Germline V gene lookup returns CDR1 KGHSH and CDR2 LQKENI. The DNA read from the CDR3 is TGTGCCAGCTCACCAATCGGGACAGGGGCTCGGGACACTGGA. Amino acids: CASSPIGTGARDTG. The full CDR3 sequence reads CASSPIGTGARDTGAFF.

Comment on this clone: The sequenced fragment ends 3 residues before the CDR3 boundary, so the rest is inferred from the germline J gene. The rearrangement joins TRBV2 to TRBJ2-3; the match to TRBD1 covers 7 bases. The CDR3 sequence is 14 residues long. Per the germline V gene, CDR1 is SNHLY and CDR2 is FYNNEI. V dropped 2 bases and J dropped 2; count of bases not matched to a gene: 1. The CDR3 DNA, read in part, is TGTGCCAGCAGTGAACAGGGGGACACAGATACG. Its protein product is CASSEQGDTDT. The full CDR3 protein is CASSEQGDTDTQYF.

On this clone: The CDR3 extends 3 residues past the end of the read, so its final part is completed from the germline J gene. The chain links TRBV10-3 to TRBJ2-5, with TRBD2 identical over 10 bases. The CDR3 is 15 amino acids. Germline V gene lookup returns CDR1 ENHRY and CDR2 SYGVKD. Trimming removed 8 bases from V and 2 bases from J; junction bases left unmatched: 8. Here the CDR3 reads CAIRGGTSVQETQYF. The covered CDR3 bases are TGTGCCATCCGAGGGGGGACTAGCGTACAAGAGACC.

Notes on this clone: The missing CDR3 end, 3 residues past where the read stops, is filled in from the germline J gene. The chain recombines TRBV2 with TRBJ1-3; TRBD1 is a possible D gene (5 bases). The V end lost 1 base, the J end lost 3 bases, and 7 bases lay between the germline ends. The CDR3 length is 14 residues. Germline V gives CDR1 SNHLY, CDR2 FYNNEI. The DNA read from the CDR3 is TGTGCCAGCAGTGAAGAAGGGGTTGGAAACACC. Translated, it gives CASSEEGVGNT. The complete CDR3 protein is CASSEEGVGNTIYF.

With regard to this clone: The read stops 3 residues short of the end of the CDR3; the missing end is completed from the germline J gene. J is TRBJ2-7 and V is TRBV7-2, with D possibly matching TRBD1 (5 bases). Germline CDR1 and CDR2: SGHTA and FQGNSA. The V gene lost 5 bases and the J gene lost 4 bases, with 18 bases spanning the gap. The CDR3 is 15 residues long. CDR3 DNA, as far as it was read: TGTGCCAGCAGCCAAGAGAAGGGGTGGCAATACGAG. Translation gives CASSQEKGWQYE. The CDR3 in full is CASSQEKGWQYEQYF. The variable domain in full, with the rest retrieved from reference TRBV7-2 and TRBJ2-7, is GAGVSQSPSNKVTEKGKDVELRCDPISGHTALYWYRQSLGQGLEFLIYFQGNSAPDKSGLPSDRFSAERTGGSVSTLTIQRTQQEDSAVYLCASSQEKGWQYEQYFGPGTRLTVT.

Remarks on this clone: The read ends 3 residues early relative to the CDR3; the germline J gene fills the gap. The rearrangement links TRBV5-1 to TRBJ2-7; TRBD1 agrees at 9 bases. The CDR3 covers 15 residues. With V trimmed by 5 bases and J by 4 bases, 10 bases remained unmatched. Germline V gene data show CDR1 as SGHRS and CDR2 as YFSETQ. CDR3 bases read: TGCGCCAGCAGACTAACCGGGACAGGGATTTACGAG. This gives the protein CASRLTGTGIYE. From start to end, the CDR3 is CASRLTGTGIYEQYF.